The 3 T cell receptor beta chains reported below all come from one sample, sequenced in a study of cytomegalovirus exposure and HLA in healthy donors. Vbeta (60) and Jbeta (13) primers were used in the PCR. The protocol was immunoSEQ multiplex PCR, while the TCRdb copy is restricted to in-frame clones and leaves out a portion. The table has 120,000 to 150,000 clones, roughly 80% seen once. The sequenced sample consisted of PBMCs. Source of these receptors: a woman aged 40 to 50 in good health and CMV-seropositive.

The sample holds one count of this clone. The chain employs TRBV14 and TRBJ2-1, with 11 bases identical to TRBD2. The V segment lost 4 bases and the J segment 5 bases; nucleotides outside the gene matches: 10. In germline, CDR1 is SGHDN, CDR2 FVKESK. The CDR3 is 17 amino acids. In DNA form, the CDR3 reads TGTGCCAGCAGCCCCAAACGTGGACTAGCGGGTAACAATGAGCAGTTCTTC. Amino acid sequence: CASSPKRGLAGNNEQFF.

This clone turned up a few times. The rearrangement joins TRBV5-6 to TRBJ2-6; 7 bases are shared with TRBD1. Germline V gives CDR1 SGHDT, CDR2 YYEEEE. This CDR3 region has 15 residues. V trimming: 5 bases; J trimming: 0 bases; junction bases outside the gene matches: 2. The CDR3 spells CASRKGASGANVLTF. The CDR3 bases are TGTGCCAGCAGGAAGGGGGCCTCTGGGGCCAACGTCCTGACTTTC. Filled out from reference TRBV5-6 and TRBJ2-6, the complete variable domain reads DAGVTQSPTHLIKTRGQQVTLRCSPKSGHDTVSWYQQALGQGPQFIFQYYEEEERQRGNFPDRFSGHQFPNYSSELNVNALLLGDSALYLCASRKGASGANVLTFGAGSRLTVL.

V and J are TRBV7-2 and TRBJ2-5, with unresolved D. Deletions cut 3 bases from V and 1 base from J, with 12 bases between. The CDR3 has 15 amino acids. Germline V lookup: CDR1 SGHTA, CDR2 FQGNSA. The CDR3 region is CASSFSPGRQETQYF. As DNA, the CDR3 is TGTGCCAGCAGCTTCTCGCCAGGTCGCCAAGAGACCCAGTACTTC.